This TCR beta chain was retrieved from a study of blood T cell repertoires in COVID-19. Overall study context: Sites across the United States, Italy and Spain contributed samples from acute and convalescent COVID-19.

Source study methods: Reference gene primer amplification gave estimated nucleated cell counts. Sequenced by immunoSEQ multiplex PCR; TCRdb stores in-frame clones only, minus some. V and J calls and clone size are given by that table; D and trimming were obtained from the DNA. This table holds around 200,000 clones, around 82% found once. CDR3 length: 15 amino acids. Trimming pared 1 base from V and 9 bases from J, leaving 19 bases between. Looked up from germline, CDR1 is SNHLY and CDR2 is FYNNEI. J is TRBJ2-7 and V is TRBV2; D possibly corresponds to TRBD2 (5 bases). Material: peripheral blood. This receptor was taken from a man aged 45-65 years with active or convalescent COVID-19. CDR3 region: CASSEVLNPPSGQYF. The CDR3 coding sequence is TGTGCCAGCAGTGAAGTCCTGAATCCCCCAAGCGGGCAGTACTTC. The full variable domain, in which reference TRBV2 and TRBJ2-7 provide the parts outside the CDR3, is EPEVTQTPSHQVTQMGQEVILRCVPISNHLYFYWYRQILGQKVEFLVSFYNNEISEKSEIFDDQFSVERPDGSNFTLKIRSTKLEDSAMYFCASSEVLNPPSGQYFGPGTRLTVT.